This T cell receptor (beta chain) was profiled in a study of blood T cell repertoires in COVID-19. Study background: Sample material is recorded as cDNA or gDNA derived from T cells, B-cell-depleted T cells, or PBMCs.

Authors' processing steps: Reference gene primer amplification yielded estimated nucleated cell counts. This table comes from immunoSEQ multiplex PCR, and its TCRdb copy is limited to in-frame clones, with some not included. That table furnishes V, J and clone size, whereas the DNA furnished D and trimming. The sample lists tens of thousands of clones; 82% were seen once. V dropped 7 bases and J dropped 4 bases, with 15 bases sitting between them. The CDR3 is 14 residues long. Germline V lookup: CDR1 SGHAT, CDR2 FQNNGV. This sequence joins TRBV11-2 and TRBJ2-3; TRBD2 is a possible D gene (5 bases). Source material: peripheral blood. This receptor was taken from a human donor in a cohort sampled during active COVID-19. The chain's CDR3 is CASTAGRLSDTQYF. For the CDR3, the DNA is TGTGCCAGCACCGCGGGCAGGCTCTCAGATACGCAGTATTTT.